The source of this T cell receptor (beta chain) is a study of PD-1 blockade in mismatch repair-deficient tumors. The time point was: roughly ten-day in vitro stimulation with candidate neoantigen peptide 2. Mismatch repair deficiency was confirmed in all patients, by PCR or immunohistochemistry. Roughly 7 ELISpot-reactive neoantigen peptides each drove an approximately eleven-day in vitro stimulation. Baseline for clone expansion was a parallel culture with no peptide. The V and J ends lost 5 bases and 4 bases respectively, with 12 bases between them. This CDR3 is 14 amino acids long. Looked up from germline, CDR1 is SGHVS and CDR2 is FQNEAQ. Measured with immunoSEQ multiplex PCR; TCRdb has only the in-frame clones, and not every one. The sample has approximately 9,800 clones, roughly 86% seen once. Details on this clone: As yet, its antigen is unknown.

Study-wide results and limits: After pembrolizumab, tumor-resident clones rose rapidly, then generally contracted before radiologic responses.

The TCR comes from an adult with mismatch repair-deficient cancer. This specimen was cells cultured in vitro, taken from a patient treated with pembrolizumab. The gene calls are TRBV7-8 and TRBJ1-3, with D possibly TRBD1 on 6 matching bases. Written as DNA, the CDR3 is TGTGCCAGCAGCAACAGGGAAGGAGGAAACACCATATATTTT. Amino acids: CASSNREGGNTIYF.